Each of the 32 T cell receptor beta chains below was sequenced from the same sample in a study of control samples from healthy donors and cancer patients. This table comes from immunoSEQ multiplex PCR, and its TCRdb copy is limited to in-frame clones, with some not included. The ten most abundant clones cover roughly 2.2% of a sample with fewer than 250,000 clones. The sequencing input was blood. The receptors here all came from a woman younger than 45 in good health.

V gene TRBV30 combines with J gene TRBJ1-6; D unclear. The ends were cut back, 2 bases at V and 7 bases at J, with 9 bases in the middle. This CDR3 region has 13 residues. Germline V gene sequence: CDR1 GTSNPN, CDR2 SVGIG (reference sequence). The CDR3, as DNA: TGTGCCTGGAGTAAGGGAGGAAATTCACCCCTCCACTTT. Translation gives CAWSKGGNSPLHF.

V usage is TRBV7-9 and J usage is TRBJ1-1, with 8 bases that match TRBD1. Germline values: CDR1 SEHNR, CDR2 FQNEAQ (reference sequence). This CDR3 is 14 amino acids long. The ends lost 5 bases at V and 1 base at J; junction bases unmatched: 3. The CDR3 sequence: CASSIGQGNTEAFF. CDR3 nucleotide sequence: TGTGCCAGCAGCATTGGACAGGGGAACACTGAAGCTTTCTTT.

The genes are TRBV28 and TRBJ1-6; perhaps TRBD1 as D (6 bases). Germline CDR1 MDHEN, CDR2 SYDVKM. This CDR3 region has 15 residues. Between the trimmed V and J ends, which lost 7 bases and 7 bases, there was a span of 17 bases. CDR3 amino acids: CASTPPTGRNSPLHF. CDR3 in DNA: TGTGCCAGCACCCCACCGACAGGCCGAAATTCACCCCTCCACTTT.

V and J are TRBV5-1 and TRBJ1-1; no reliable D call. Germline V gives CDR1 SGHRS, CDR2 YFSETQ. With 2 bases removed from V and 6 bases from J, the gap between germline ends came to 5 bases. CDR3 length: 11 amino acids. CDR3 sequence reads: CASSFGAEAFF. CDR3 bases: TGCGCCAGCAGCTTCGGGGCTGAAGCTTTCTTT.

The chain recombines TRBV5-4 with TRBJ2-3; TRBD1 agrees at 7 bases. CDR3 length equals 14 residues. V was clipped by 3 bases and J by 0 bases; unmatched bases: 1. From germline, CDR1 is SGHNT and CDR2 YYREEE (reference sequence). CDR3 amino acids: CASSSGQSTDTQYF. The CDR3 coding sequence is TGTGCCAGCAGCTCGGGACAGAGCACAGATACGCAGTATTTT.

The chain carries TRBV6-5 and TRBJ1-5, with unresolved D. Trimming shortened V by 0 bases and J by 2 bases, and 8 bases separated the two germline ends. The CDR3 extends over 15 amino acids. From germline, CDR1 is MNHEY and CDR2 SVGAGI. CDR3 DNA sequence: TGTGCCAGCAGTTACTCGAGTTTGGGCAATCAGCCCCAGCATTTT. This encodes CASSYSSLGNQPQHF.

The chain is built from TRBV5-1 and TRBJ2-7; 10 positions match TRBD2. The V segment lost 5 bases and the J segment 5 bases; nucleotides outside the gene matches: 10. Germline CDR1 is SGHRS and CDR2 is YFSETQ. The CDR3 totals 15 residues. This chain's CDR3 is CASRPSTSGSNEQYF. The CDR3 DNA reads TGCGCCAGCAGACCCTCGACTAGCGGGTCCAACGAGCAGTACTTC.

This sequence joins TRBV11-3 and TRBJ1-2; the D is unclear. The germline gives CDR1 SGHNT, CDR2 YENEEA. V was pared by 6 bases and J by 4 bases, with 15 bases between. The CDR3 is made up of 14 amino acids. CDR3 bases: TGTGCCAGCAGGGTGGTCGGGGTTGTCTATGGCTACACCTTC. The encoded protein is CASRVVGVVYGYTF.

V and J are TRBV4-1 and TRBJ1-1, with D unclear. Germline V gene lookup returns CDR1 MGHRA and CDR2 YSYEKL. CDR3 size: 14 residues. With 3 bases removed from V and 7 bases from J, the gap between germline ends came to 15 bases. As DNA, the CDR3 is TGCGCCAGCAGCCAGGGCGAGGTGTTTGGTGAAGCTTTCTTT. This sequence encodes CASSQGEVFGEAFF.

The chain is built from TRBV19 and TRBJ2-1, with D maybe TRBD1 (6 bases). The V gene lost 9 bases and the J gene lost 7 bases, with 28 bases spanning the gap. The germline V gene has CDR1 LNHDA and CDR2 SQIVND (reference sequence). This CDR3 has 17 residues. The CDR3 is CASNSPPGTRLLNEQFF. CDR3 nucleotide sequence: TGTGCCAGCAATTCCCCCCCCGGGACACGTCTCTTGAATGAGCAGTTCTTC.

CDR3 sequence reads: CASSRPGAYEQYF. The CDR3 DNA follows: TGTGCCAGCAGTCGTCCAGGGGCCTACGAGCAGTACTTC. The J gene is TRBJ2-7, the V gene TRBV27, with D possibly being TRBD1 (6 bases). CDR1 and CDR2 from the germline V gene are MNHEY and SMNVEV (reference sequence). Trimming took off 5 bases at V and 2 bases at J, with 10 bases between the two ends. The CDR3 has 13 amino acids.

This sequence joins TRBV6-2 or TRBV6-3 and TRBJ2-3, with 7 bases matching TRBD2. This CDR3 is 16 amino acids long. With V trimmed by 3 bases and J by 2 bases, 8 bases remained unmatched. Germline lookup yields CDR1 MNHEY and CDR2 SVGEGT. The CDR3 DNA follows: TGTGCCAGCAGTTATAATCGGCTAGCGGACACAGATACGCAGTATTTT. This encodes CASSYNRLADTDTQYF.

V usage is TRBV6-5 and J usage is TRBJ1-2; no firm D call. V lost 5 bases and J lost 5, with 15 bases in between. CDR3 length: 14 residues. Germline CDR1 MNHEY, CDR2 SVGAGI. CDR3: CASSTPGPPYGYTF. CDR3 DNA sequence: TGTGCCAGCAGTACCCCAGGTCCCCCTTATGGCTACACCTTC.

This chain connects TRBV11-2 to TRBJ2-3; D is uncertain. CDR1 is SGHAT and CDR2 is FQNNGV in the germline V gene. Trimming stripped 5 bases from V and 2 bases from J, with 11 bases between. There are 14 residues in the CDR3. The CDR3 protein is CASSLLGLTDTQYF. DNA for the CDR3: TGTGCCAGCAGCCTCCTAGGGCTCACAGATACGCAGTATTTT.

The chain joins TRBV5-1 to TRBJ2-7; perhaps TRBD1 as D (6 bases). The V gene lost 0 bases and the J gene lost 2 bases, with 9 bases spanning the gap. The CDR3 loop spans 14 amino acids. Germline values: CDR1 SGHRS, CDR2 YFSETQ. As DNA, the CDR3 is TGCGCCAGCAGCTTGGGGACAGTAGCCTACGAGCAGTACTTC. Its protein product is CASSLGTVAYEQYF.

J is TRBJ1-2 and V is TRBV14; TRBD1 matches 10 bases. With V trimmed by 4 bases and J by 7 bases, 18 bases remained unmatched. The CDR3 is made up of 18 amino acids. Germline loops: CDR1 SGHDN, CDR2 FVKESK. The CDR3 DNA follows: TGTGCCAGCAGCCTACTACTCCCGGGACAGGGGACACTCGGTGGCTACACCTTC. It specifies CASSLLLPGQGTLGGYTF.

The chain combines TRBV6-5 with TRBJ1-4; 7 nucleotides line up with TRBD1. Germline lookup yields CDR1 MNHEY and CDR2 SVGAGI. This CDR3 is built from 16 residues. V lost 4 bases to trimming and J lost 3 bases; unmatched junction nucleotides: 8. The CDR3 nucleotides read TGTGCCAGCAGTTCCCCTCGACAGGGAGCTAATGAAAAACTGTTTTTT. The encoded protein is CASSSPRQGANEKLFF.

The rearrangement links TRBV5-1 to TRBJ2-5; D is uncertain. The germline V gene has CDR1 SGHRS and CDR2 YFSETQ. This CDR3 region has 15 residues. Trimming removed 0 bases from V and 4 bases from J, with 13 bases in between. Here the CDR3 DNA reads TGCGCCAGCAGCTTGGAAGCAAGGCTGCGAGAGACCCAGTACTTC. Its translation: CASSLEARLRETQYF.

This chain links TRBV19 with TRBJ1-1; no clear D. Germline V gene data show CDR1 as LNHDA and CDR2 as SQIVND (reference sequence). Trimming pared 7 bases from V and 4 bases from J, leaving 13 bases between. The CDR3 runs to 13 residues. CDR3 protein: CASTLVSGTEAFF. DNA of the CDR3: TGTGCCAGTACCCTCGTATCGGGCACTGAAGCTTTCTTT.

The chain carries TRBV6-1 and TRBJ1-5, with D possibly TRBD1 on 6 matching bases. The CDR3 loop spans 13 amino acids. V lost 2 bases, J lost 9 bases, and 11 bases lay in between. Germline V gene lookup returns CDR1 MNHNS and CDR2 SASEGT. This chain's CDR3 is CASSELRGGPQHF. CDR3 bases: TGTGCCAGCAGTGAATTAAGGGGGGGGCCCCAGCATTTT.

The chain carries TRBV4-3 and TRBJ2-3, with D possibly being TRBD1 or TRBD2 (7 bases each). This CDR3 has 15 residues. V lost 4 bases and J lost 3, with 14 bases in between. Germline lookup yields CDR1 LGHNA and CDR2 YSLEER. The CDR3, as DNA: TGCGCCAGCAGCCCGGGGAGGGGGCGGACAGATACGCAGTATTTT. Its translation is CASSPGRGRTDTQYF.

This chain links TRBV5-1 with TRBJ2-3; D possibly corresponds to TRBD2 (6 bases). The ends were cut back, 0 bases at V and 0 bases at J, with 11 bases in the middle. This CDR3 is built from 16 residues. CDR1 SGHRS and CDR2 YFSETQ come from the germline V gene. CDR3 nucleotide sequence: TGCGCCAGCAGCTTGGGAAGCGCGGGGAGCACAGATACGCAGTATTTT. This encodes CASSLGSAGSTDTQYF.

CDR3 sequence: CASTEGGRRGEKLFF. The CDR3 nucleotides read TGTGCCAGCACCGAAGGGGGCAGACGGGGTGAAAAACTGTTTTTT. This chain links TRBV2 with TRBJ1-4; 7 bases line up with TRBD1. Germline V gene sequence: CDR1 SNHLY, CDR2 FYNNEI. The CDR3 has 15 amino acids. V lost 7 bases to trimming and J lost 7 bases; unmatched junction nucleotides: 12.

The V gene is TRBV5-4, the J gene TRBJ1-2, with unresolved D. The CDR3 has 19 residues. The germline V gene has CDR1 SGHNT and CDR2 YYREEE (reference sequence). V shed 6 bases and J shed 0 bases, with 27 bases lying between them. CDR3 protein: CASIKIPGPKGLANYGYTF. The CDR3 coding sequence is TGTGCCAGCATTAAGATACCGGGTCCCAAAGGGTTAGCTAACTATGGCTACACCTTC.

The genes are TRBV18 and TRBJ2-7; D might be TRBD1 or TRBD2, each matching 5 bases. The CDR3 has 14 residues. Trimming cost V 5 bases and J 1 base, with 12 bases left between them. Per the germline V gene, CDR1 is KGHSH and CDR2 is LQKENI. As DNA, the CDR3 is TGTGCCAGCTCAGGCCGGGACCTATCCTACGAGCAGTACTTC. This codes for CASSGRDLSYEQYF.

The chain carries TRBV2 and TRBJ1-2; 9 bases line up with TRBD1. The CDR3 is made up of 14 amino acids. Germline CDR1 SNHLY, CDR2 FYNNEI. V lost 4 bases to trimming and J lost 4 bases; unmatched junction nucleotides: 4. CDR3 amino acids: CASSAGQGIYGYTF. CDR3 nucleotide sequence: TGTGCCAGCAGTGCCGGACAGGGGATCTATGGCTACACCTTC.

This chain links TRBV6-6 with TRBJ2-5; D might be TRBD1 (5 bases). The ends were cut back, 5 bases at V and 10 bases at J, with 17 bases in the middle. CDR1 is MNHNY and CDR2 is SVGAGI in the germline V gene (reference sequence). This CDR3 has 13 amino acids. The CDR3 loop reads CASSRSTVSNQYF. The CDR3 DNA follows: TGTGCCAGCAGTCGATCGACAGTTTCAAACCAGTACTTC.

The chain combines TRBV7-2 with TRBJ2-6; possible D gene TRBD1, 6 bases. There are 15 residues in the CDR3. Deletions cut 2 bases from V and 4 bases from J, with 9 bases between. Germline V CDR1 and CDR2: SGHTA, FQGNSA. The CDR3, as DNA: TGTGCCAGCAGCTTAACAGGGAACGGGGCCAACGTCCTGACTTTC. Amino acids: CASSLTGNGANVLTF.

This chain joins TRBV2 and TRBJ2-4, with TRBD2 as a possible D gene (6 bases). From germline, CDR1 is SNHLY and CDR2 FYNNEI. V was cut by 6 bases and J by 4 bases, with 16 bases left in between. CDR3 size: 15 residues. The CDR3 nucleotides are TGTGCCAGCAGGGGGGGACTTCAGACAAAAAACATTCAGTACTTC. Translating it yields CASRGGLQTKNIQYF. Combining the CDR3 with reference TRBV2 and TRBJ2-4 gives the whole variable domain EPEVTQTPSHQVTQMGQEVILRCVPISNHLYFYWYRQILGQKVEFLVSFYNNEISEKSEIFDDQFSVERPDGSNFTLKIRSTKLEDSAMYFCASRGGLQTKNIQYFGAGTRLSVL.

V gene TRBV6-6 combines with J gene TRBJ2-5, with TRBD2 matching over 10 bases. Germline V gene sequence: CDR1 MNHNY, CDR2 SVGAGI (reference sequence). This CDR3 is 16 amino acids long. J was trimmed by 5 bases and V by 4 bases; bases with no gene match: 10. CDR3 protein: CASSSSSGGAWETQYF. CDR3 DNA sequence: TGTGCCAGCAGTTCATCAAGCGGGGGGGCTTGGGAGACCCAGTACTTC.

CDR3 DNA: TGCAGGGCCGGATTGGAAACTGAAGCTTTCTTT. Translation: CRAGLETEAFF. The V and J genes are TRBV20-1 and TRBJ1-1; D remains ambiguous. Germline CDR1 DFQATT, CDR2 SNEGSKA (reference sequence). This CDR3 is 11 amino acids long.

This sequence joins TRBV7-2 and TRBJ1-5, with 9 bases matching TRBD1. Germline V lookup: CDR1 SGHTA, CDR2 FQGNSA. Trimming took 5 bases from V and 4 from J; bases not matched to a gene: 3. CDR3 size: 14 residues. Here the CDR3 reads CASSPGQGNQPQHF. CDR3 nucleotide sequence: TGTGCCAGCAGCCCTGGACAGGGGAATCAGCCCCAGCATTTT.